Below are 2 T cell receptor beta chains sequenced from a single sample in a study of vaccination and CD4 T cells after COVID-19. These TCRs' antigens remain unknown. The treatment: roughly 11-day PBMC culture with coronavirus spike peptide pools or control peptides (ViraFEST assay). At the Johns Hopkins FTIC core, DNA taken from cultured CD4+ T cells was sequenced by way of the Oncomine TCR Beta short-read assay. A single record per CDR3 protein comes from TCRdb applying MiXCR to the PCR reads. The sample contains 20,000 or so distinct CDR3 sequences, roughly 40% of which appear only once. The input for sequencing was CD4+ T cells from blood, cultured in vitro, taken after SARS-CoV-2 vaccination. The source is a human donor who had recovered from COVID-19.

This clonotype was seen more than once but under ten times. The chain recombines TRBV7-2 with TRBJ1-2; D is perhaps TRBD1 (5 bases). CDR1 SGHTA and CDR2 FQGNSA come from the germline V gene. Trimming shortened V by 3 bases and J by 5 bases, and 10 bases separated the two germline ends. The CDR3 spans 13 residues. CDR3: CASSFDSEYGYTF. The CDR3 coding sequence is TGTGCCAGCAGCTTCGACAGCGAATATGGCTACACCTTC. The whole variable domain, remainder taken from reference TRBV7-2 and TRBJ1-2, is GAGVSQSPSNKVTEKGKDVELRCDPISGHTALYWYRQSLGQGLEFLIYFQGNSAPDKSGLPSDRFSAERTGGSVSTLTIQRTQQEDSAVYLCASSFDSEYGYTFGSGTRLTVV.

The chain is built from TRBV21-1 and TRBJ1-6; the table calls TRBD1, which could not be checked here. TRBV21-1 is a pseudogene locus. The CDR3 spans 18 residues. The CDR3 sequence is CASSKKECGTALNSPLHF. The CDR3 DNA sequence: TGTGCCAGCAGCAAAAAAGAGTGCGGGACAGCTCTTAATTCACCCCTCCACTTT.